Presented here are 10 T cell receptor beta chains from one specimen sequenced in a study of blood T cell repertoires in COVID-19. Some clones are missing from TCRdb's copy, which holds only in-frame ones; the method was immunoSEQ multiplex PCR. The sample records 100,000 or so clones, about four fifths being singletons. The sample taken for sequencing was peripheral blood. These receptor sequences come from a man between 70 and 80 years old with active or convalescent COVID-19.

The chain joins TRBV19 to TRBJ1-2; 7 bases are a match to TRBD1. The CDR3 loop spans 13 amino acids. Trimming at V came to 5 bases and at J to 3 bases, leaving 3 bases not matched to a gene. CDR1 LNHDA and CDR2 SQIVND come from the germline V gene (reference sequence). The CDR3 is CASSPTGYYGYTF. In nucleotides, the CDR3 is TGTGCCAGTAGTCCGACAGGGTACTATGGCTACACCTTC.

The rearrangement joins TRBV6-1 to TRBJ2-7; a weak D match, TRBD1 (6 bases). The CDR3 loop spans 16 amino acids. V was clipped by 4 bases and J by 7 bases, with 23 bases between them. Germline CDR1 reads MNHNS; CDR2 reads SASEGT. The CDR3 region is CASSGWVQGPTGEQYF. CDR3 coding DNA: TGTGCCAGCAGTGGATGGGTACAGGGACCCACGGGGGAGCAGTACTTC.

V gene TRBV4-1 combines with J gene TRBJ2-1; 8 bases map to TRBD1. The V segment lost 3 bases and the J segment 6 bases; nucleotides outside the gene matches: 1. Germline-derived CDR1 and CDR2 are MGHRA and YSYEKL. CDR3 length: 13 amino acids. CDR3 region: CASSQDRVNEQFF. CDR3 nucleotides: TGCGCCAGCAGCCAGGACAGGGTCAATGAGCAGTTCTTC.

This clone showed up just a few times. The gene calls are TRBV7-9 and TRBJ1-1; D is unresolved. V was pared by 5 bases and J by 7 bases, with 14 bases between. Germline lookup yields CDR1 SEHNR and CDR2 FQNEAQ (reference sequence). This CDR3 has 13 residues. The CDR3 reads CASSVRAAGEAFF. In DNA form, the CDR3 reads TGTGCCAGCAGCGTACGAGCTGCGGGTGAAGCTTTCTTT.

This sequence joins TRBV25-1 and TRBJ1-4; D gene ambiguous. The CDR3 spans 15 residues. The V end lost 5 bases, the J end lost 7 bases, and 17 bases lay between the germline ends. Germline-derived CDR1 and CDR2 are MGHDK and SYGVNS. CDR3 protein: CASSHPGAGGEKLFF. CDR3 sequence (DNA): TGTGCCAGCAGTCACCCAGGAGCTGGAGGTGAAAAACTGTTTTTT. Variable domain in full (rest from reference TRBV25-1 and TRBJ1-4): EADIYQTPRYLVIGTGKKITLECSQTMGHDKMYWYQQDPGMELHLIHYSYGVNSTEKGDLSSESTVSRIRTEHFPLTLESARPSHTSQYLCASSHPGAGGEKLFFGSGTQLSVL.

This clone showed up just once. The gene calls are TRBV18 and TRBJ2-5; 9 bases are a match to TRBD1. Germline values: CDR1 KGHSH, CDR2 LQKENI. After removal of 3 bases from V and 5 bases from J, the junction contained 10 bases not matched to a gene. CDR3 length equals 16 residues. The CDR3 DNA reads as TGTGCCAGCTCACCGACACAGGGGGCAATACAGGAGACCCAGTACTTC. It translates to CASSPTQGAIQETQYF. The full variable domain, in which reference TRBV18 and TRBJ2-5 provide the parts outside the CDR3, is NAGVMQNPRHLVRRRGQEARLRCSPMKGHSHVYWYRQLPEEGLKFMVYLQKENIIDESGMPKERFSAEFPKEGPSILRIQQVVRGDSAAYFCASSPTQGAIQETQYFGPGTRLLVL.

The rearrangement joins TRBV5-1 to TRBJ2-1, with 12 positions matching TRBD2. The CDR3 is made up of 15 amino acids. The J segment lost 7 bases and the V segment lost 3 bases, leaving 5 bases of the junction unmatched. The germline CDR1 and CDR2 sequences are SGHRS and YFSETQ. The CDR3 nucleotides read TGCGCCAGCAGCTGGCTAGCGGGGGGGCCAAATGAGCAGTTCTTC. The encoded protein is CASSWLAGGPNEQFF.

This sequence joins TRBV13 and TRBJ2-3; 7 nucleotides agree with TRBD2. The J segment lost 0 bases and the V segment lost 1 base, leaving 4 bases of the junction unmatched. The germline V gene encodes CDR1 PRHDT and CDR2 FYEKMQ (reference sequence). The CDR3 covers 16 residues. The CDR3 DNA is TGTGCCAGCAGCTTAGCGGCTAGCGGTAGCACAGATACGCAGTATTTT. It codes for CASSLAASGSTDTQYF.

This clone was found a few times. This sequence joins TRBV30 and TRBJ1-4, with a weak D call TRBD1 (5 bases). Germline lookup yields CDR1 GTSNPN and CDR2 SVGIG (reference sequence). Trimming left V 1 base short and J 3 bases short, with 9 bases between. This CDR3 region has 14 residues. This CDR3 reads CAWSEGKANEKLFF. The CDR3 DNA follows: TGTGCCTGGAGTGAGGGGAAGGCTAATGAAAAACTGTTTTTT.

The rearrangement links TRBV11-3 to TRBJ1-3; no definite D call. V lost 4 bases and J 0 bases, leaving 7 bases between the germline ends. Germline V lookup: CDR1 SGHNT, CDR2 YENEEA. This CDR3 comprises 14 residues. The CDR3 protein is CASSSRNSGNTIYF. CDR3 sequence (DNA): TGTGCCAGCAGCTCCCGTAACTCTGGAAACACCATATATTTT.